The 24 T cell receptor beta chains presented below share a single source sample, sequenced in a study of T cells after yellow fever vaccination. MiXCR, run by TCRdb on the 5' RACE reads, gives a single entry per CDR3 protein. The data contain about 220,000 distinct CDR3 sequences, 3% to 3.5% of them singletons. The specimen was CD4+ T cells sorted from PBMCs, collected 10 days after the yellow fever booster vaccination. The origin of the receptors is a man aged 18 to 29 who received the YFV17D yellow fever vaccine.

The chain joins TRBV5-6 to TRBJ2-7; D is unresolved. The germline V gene has CDR1 SGHDT and CDR2 YYEEEE. CDR3 size: 13 residues. Trimming took off 2 bases at V and 0 bases at J, with 6 bases between the two ends. CDR3 loop: CASSLFSSYEQYV. CDR3 DNA sequence: TGTGCCAGCAGCTTATTCAGCTCCTACGAGCAGTACGTC.

This clonotype was seen a handful of times. This CDR3 is CSARTDQPQHF. CDR3 sequence (DNA): TGCAGTGCTAGGACCGATCAGCCCCAGCATTTT. The chain couples TRBV20-1 to TRBJ1-5; D call uncertain. V was clipped by 3 bases and J by 5 bases, with 5 bases between them. From germline, CDR1 is DFQATT and CDR2 SNEGSKA (reference sequence). This CDR3 has 11 residues.

This clonotype showed up just a few times. The CDR3 DNA follows: TGCGCCAGCAGCCAAGAGACAGAGTACAACACTGAAGCTTTCTTT. Translating gives CASSQETEYNTEAFF. V and J are TRBV4-3 and TRBJ1-1, with D maybe TRBD1 (5 bases). In germline, CDR1 is LGHNA, CDR2 YSLEER. The length of the CDR3 is 15 residues. Trimming removed 0 bases from V and 2 bases from J, with 10 bases in between.

This clonotype was seen repeatedly, ten times or more. The chain combines TRBV7-2 with TRBJ1-2, with 8 positions matching TRBD1. The germline V gene has CDR1 SGHTA and CDR2 FQGNSA. The CDR3 length is 13 residues. The trim removed 0 bases at V and 8 bases at J, leaving 2 bases unmatched. Here the CDR3 DNA reads TGTGCCAGCAGCTTAGCTCAGGGGGCCGGCTACACCTTC. It yields the protein CASSLAQGAGYTF.

This clonotype came up a few times. The chain couples TRBV6-6 to TRBJ2-7; D remains unclear. CDR1 and CDR2 (germline): MNHNY, SVGAGI (reference sequence). The CDR3 runs 12 residues. Trimming cost V 8 bases and J 6 bases, with 14 bases left between them. The CDR3 loop is CASSAGPIEQYF. CDR3 coding DNA: TGTGCCAGCTCCGCCGGACCGATCGAGCAGTACTTC.

This clonotype was detected many times. V usage is TRBV6-2 or TRBV6-3 and J usage is TRBJ2-1, with D possibly TRBD2 on 7 matching bases. Germline V gene sequence: CDR1 MNHEY, CDR2 SVGEGT. The CDR3 has 18 amino acids. Trimming shortened V by 0 bases and J by 0 bases, and 15 bases separated the two germline ends. Here the CDR3 reads CASSYSAGHDISYNEQFF. CDR3 sequence (DNA): TGTGCCAGCAGTTACTCAGCGGGACACGATATCTCCTACAATGAGCAGTTCTTC.

This chain joins TRBV12-3 or TRBV12-4 and TRBJ1-4; 8 positions agree with TRBD1. The CDR3 length is 16 residues. The V gene end was trimmed by 6 bases and the J gene end by 3 bases; junction bases not matched to a gene: 9. The CDR3 sequence is CASRSDRAKANEKLFF. CDR3 DNA: TGTGCCAGCAGATCGGACAGGGCGAAAGCTAATGAAAAACTGTTTTTT.

This clonotype came up a few times. The CDR3 loop is CASSLRTGSNEQFF. The CDR3, as DNA: TGCGCCAGCAGCCTTAGGACAGGGAGCAATGAGCAGTTCTTC. J is TRBJ2-1 and V is TRBV4-1, with 8 positions matching TRBD1. J lost 6 bases, V lost 4 bases, and 5 bases had no gene match. The CDR3 is made up of 14 amino acids. Germline V lookup: CDR1 MGHRA, CDR2 YSYEKL.

The rearrangement uses TRBV6-1 and TRBJ2-2; possibly TRBD2 for D (7 bases). CDR1 is MNHNS and CDR2 is SASEGT in the germline V gene. The V end was cut by 4 bases, the J end by 6 bases, with 18 bases between. The CDR3 has 16 amino acids. DNA for the CDR3: TGTGCCAGCAGTGTTATTTTTAAGGGGGGGTCCGGGGAGCTGTTTTTT. Residues: CASSVIFKGGSGELFF.

This clonotype has just a few counts. This chain links TRBV12-3 or TRBV12-4 with TRBJ2-3; 13 bases align to TRBD2. Losses at the gene ends were 7 bases for V and 2 bases for J; bases not matched to a gene: 18. The length of the CDR3 is 20 residues. The CDR3 bases are TGTGCCAGCACCACCGGGTGGCGACTAGCGGGGGGTCGTTCCACAGATACGCAGTATTTT. Its translation is CASTTGWRLAGGRSTDTQYF.

This clonotype was counted a few times. Here the CDR3 reads CASSQDWTGEYYTF. CDR3 DNA: TGTGCCAGCAGCCAAGACTGGACAGGGGAATACTACACCTTC. The rearrangement joins TRBV14 to TRBJ1-2; 9 bases line up with TRBD1. The length of the CDR3 is 14 residues. Trimming took 0 bases from V and 10 from J; bases not matched to a gene: 6. Germline V gene data show CDR1 as SGHDN and CDR2 as FVKESK.

This chain links TRBV7-8 with TRBJ1-5, with D maybe TRBD1 (6 bases). CDR1 and CDR2 from the germline V gene are SGHVS and FQNEAQ. This CDR3 comprises 17 residues. Between the trimmed V and J ends, which lost 1 base and 4 bases, there was a span of 17 bases. The CDR3 protein is CASSLVSRGIGNQPQHF. As DNA, the CDR3 is TGTGCCAGCAGCTTAGTTTCCAGGGGAATCGGGAATCAGCCCCAGCATTTT.

This clonotype was picked up many times. The rearrangement links TRBV7-2 to TRBJ2-2; TRBD1 might be the D (5 bases). The CDR3 runs to 14 residues. V was trimmed by 2 bases and J by 7 bases, leaving 11 bases between them. The germline V gene has CDR1 SGHTA and CDR2 FQGNSA. CDR3 DNA: TGTGCCAGCAGCTTAATTAGGGGCAGCGGGGAGCTGTTTTTT. This codes for CASSLIRGSGELFF.

This clonotype was seen repeatedly, ten times or more. The chain links TRBV11-2 to TRBJ1-4, with D hard to call. The length of the CDR3 is 13 residues. Germline CDR1 is SGHAT and CDR2 is FQNNGV. V dropped 1 base and J dropped 8 bases, with 8 bases sitting between them. The CDR3 loop is CASSLAGGEKLFF. Here the CDR3 DNA reads TGTGCCAGCAGCTTAGCCGGAGGCGAAAAACTGTTTTTT.

The chain uses TRBV5-1 and TRBJ2-5, with no clear D. Deletions cut 5 bases from V and 3 bases from J, with 8 bases between. The CDR3 spans 12 residues. Germline CDR1 reads SGHRS; CDR2 reads YFSETQ. The CDR3, as DNA: TGCGCCAGCAGGGTGCGTGAAGAGACCCAGTACTTC. It specifies CASRVREETQYF.

There are a few counts of this clonotype. The chain employs TRBV5-6 and TRBJ2-4; a possible D gene is TRBD1 (6 bases). Trimming removed 4 bases at V and 0 bases at J, with 11 bases between. CDR1 is SGHDT and CDR2 is YYEEEE in the germline V gene. The CDR3 loop spans 15 amino acids. CDR3 region: CASSPDRLAKNIQYF. CDR3 DNA sequence: TGTGCCAGCAGCCCTGACAGGCTAGCCAAAAACATTCAGTACTTC.

This clonotype was found many times. The chain uses TRBV25-1 and TRBJ1-1; D remains unclear. Germline V gives CDR1 MGHDK, CDR2 SYGVNS. Trimming pared 3 bases from V and 8 bases from J, leaving 13 bases between. This CDR3 is 13 amino acids long. The CDR3 DNA follows: TGTGCCAGCAGTGACGGGTTCATTCTCGAAGCTTTCTTT. Residues: CASSDGFILEAFF. The full variable domain, in which reference TRBV25-1 and TRBJ1-1 provide the parts outside the CDR3, is EADIYQTPRYLVIGTGKKITLECSQTMGHDKMYWYQQDPGMELHLIHYSYGVNSTEKGDLSSESTVSRIRTEHFPLTLESARPSHTSQYLCASSDGFILEAFFGQGTRLTVV.

This clonotype was detected ten times or more. The chain is built from TRBV5-1 and TRBJ1-3; no firm D call. Germline loops: CDR1 SGHRS, CDR2 YFSETQ. This CDR3 spans 13 amino acids. Trimming stripped 0 bases from V and 2 bases from J, with 3 bases between. CDR3 amino acids: CASSLGPGNTIYF. CDR3 DNA: TGCGCCAGCAGCTTGGGCCCTGGAAACACCATATATTTT.

This clonotype has a handful of counts. This chain joins TRBV29-1 and TRBJ1-1, with 7 nucleotides matching TRBD1. This CDR3 spans 13 amino acids. Germline values: CDR1 SQVTM, CDR2 ANQGSEA. The V gene end was trimmed by 7 bases and the J gene end by 5 bases; junction bases not matched to a gene: 10. CDR3 sequence reads: CSAEGGPGTEAFF. As DNA, the CDR3 is TGCAGCGCCGAAGGGGGCCCTGGGACTGAAGCTTTCTTT. The variable domain in full, completed from reference TRBV29-1 and TRBJ1-1, reads SAVISQKPSRDICQRGTSLTIQCQVDSQVTMMFWYRQQPGQSLTLIATANQGSEATYESGFVIDKFPISRPNLTFSTLTVSNMSPEDSSIYLCSAEGGPGTEAFFGQGTRLTVV.

This clonotype came up many times. The chain uses TRBV9 and TRBJ2-1; D not certain. Germline CDR1 reads SGDLS; CDR2 reads YYNGEE. The CDR3 totals 13 residues. V lost 4 bases to trimming and J lost 6 bases, with 11 bases between them. The CDR3 protein is CASSPRQANEQFF. The CDR3 nucleotides are TGTGCCAGCAGCCCACGACAAGCCAATGAGCAGTTCTTC.

This clonotype has more than one count but fewer than ten. The CDR3 reads CASSPGPYNEQFF. The DNA for the CDR3 is TGTGCCAGCAGTCCGGGACCCTACAATGAGCAGTTCTTC. The chain has TRBV28 and TRBJ2-1; D may correspond to TRBD1 or TRBD2 (5 bases each). Germline V gene sequence: CDR1 MDHEN, CDR2 SYDVKM. V was shortened by 5 bases and J by 2 bases, with 7 bases between the two germline ends. CDR3 length: 13 amino acids.

This rearrangement joins TRBV20-1 to TRBJ2-7; 11 bases line up with TRBD1. The CDR3 covers 15 residues. V was clipped by 0 bases and J by 3 bases; unmatched bases: 4. CDR1 is DFQATT and CDR2 is SNEGSKA in the germline V gene (reference sequence). The DNA for the CDR3 is TGCAGTGCTAGAGACCCGGGACAGGGGGACTACGAGCAGTACTTC. Protein product: CSARDPGQGDYEQYF.

There are many counts of this clonotype. The rearrangement links TRBV12-3 or TRBV12-4 to TRBJ2-2; perhaps TRBD2 as D (6 bases). Trimming removed 9 bases at V and 6 bases at J, with 14 bases between. The CDR3 runs 13 residues. This CDR3 is CASRGSGAGELFF. In DNA, the CDR3 is TGTGCCAGTAGGGGTAGCGGAGCCGGGGAGCTGTTTTTT.

This clonotype was observed a few times. The V gene is TRBV5-1, the J gene TRBJ2-1; TRBD2 aligns across 8 bases. Trimming removed 2 bases from V and 7 bases from J; junction bases left unmatched: 11. The CDR3 is made up of 16 amino acids. Germline CDR1 is SGHRS and CDR2 is YFSETQ. Here the CDR3 DNA reads TGCGCCAGCAGCTTCGGGATCCGGGGGGGCCAAAATGAGCAGTTCTTC. The encoded protein is CASSFGIRGGQNEQFF.